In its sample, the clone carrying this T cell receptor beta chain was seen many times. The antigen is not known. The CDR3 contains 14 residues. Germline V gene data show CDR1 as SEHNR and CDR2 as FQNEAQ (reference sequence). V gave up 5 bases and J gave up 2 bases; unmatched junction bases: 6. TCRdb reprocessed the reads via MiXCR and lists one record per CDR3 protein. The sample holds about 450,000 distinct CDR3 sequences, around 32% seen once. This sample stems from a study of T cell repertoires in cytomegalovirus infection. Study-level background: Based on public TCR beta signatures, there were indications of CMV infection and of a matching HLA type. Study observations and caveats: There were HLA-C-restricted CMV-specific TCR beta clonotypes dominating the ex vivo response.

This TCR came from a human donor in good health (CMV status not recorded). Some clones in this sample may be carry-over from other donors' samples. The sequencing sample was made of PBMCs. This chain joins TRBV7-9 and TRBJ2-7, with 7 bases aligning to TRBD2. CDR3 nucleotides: TGTGCCAGCAGCCTAGAGGCGGGGGCCTACGAGCAGTACTTC. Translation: CASSLEAGAYEQYF.